This T cell receptor (beta chain) appears in the sequencing data of a study of Ad26.COV2.S vaccination and SARS-CoV-2 variants. Specified treatment: about 20 received Ad26.COV2.S at low or high dose, single or two shots; about five received placebo; per-sample allocation not given. The samples were gathered on day 63 after the first injection of vaccine or placebo. As its vector, the vaccine had Ad26, which expressed Wuhan-strain SARS-CoV-2 spike. This clone has more than one count but fewer than ten. Profiling relied on immunoSEQ multiplex PCR, and the TCRdb table lists in-frame clones only, not all of them. The profile shows around 450,000 clones, roughly 87% of them singletons. CDR1 LGHDT and CDR2 YNNKEL come from the germline V gene (reference sequence). This CDR3 has 16 amino acids. V dropped 1 base and J dropped 4 bases, with 14 bases sitting between them.

The chain joins TRBV3-1 (or the pseudogene TRBV3-2) to TRBJ1-5, with a weak D call TRBD1 (5 bases). Source: peripheral blood, taken in a trial of Ad26.COV2.S vaccine versus placebo. The sequence derives from a person aged 18 to 59 who received the Ad26.COV2.S COVID-19 vaccine or a placebo. The chain's CDR3 is CASSQVYGGGNQPQHF. In DNA, the CDR3 is TGTGCCAGCAGCCAAGTCTACGGGGGAGGGAATCAGCCCCAGCATTTT.